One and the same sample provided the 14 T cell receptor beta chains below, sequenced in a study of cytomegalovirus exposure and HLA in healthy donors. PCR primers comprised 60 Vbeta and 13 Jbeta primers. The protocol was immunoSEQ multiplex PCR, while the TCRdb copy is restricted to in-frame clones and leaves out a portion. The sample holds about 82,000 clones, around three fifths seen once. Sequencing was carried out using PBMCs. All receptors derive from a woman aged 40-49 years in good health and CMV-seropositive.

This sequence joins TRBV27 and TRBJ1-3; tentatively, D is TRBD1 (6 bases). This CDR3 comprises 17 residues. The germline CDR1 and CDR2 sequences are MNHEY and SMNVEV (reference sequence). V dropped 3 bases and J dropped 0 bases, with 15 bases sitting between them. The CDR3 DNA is TGTGCCAGCAGTTTTCGCCCGGGGACACACTCTGGAAACACCATATATTTT. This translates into CASSFRPGTHSGNTIYF.

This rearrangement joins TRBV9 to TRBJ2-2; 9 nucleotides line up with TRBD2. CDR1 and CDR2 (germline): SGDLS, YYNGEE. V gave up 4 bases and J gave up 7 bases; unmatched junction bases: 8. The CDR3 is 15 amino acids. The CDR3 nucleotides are TGTGCCAGCAGCTTACACGTACTAGCGGGCGGGGAGCTGTTTTTT. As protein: CASSLHVLAGGELFF.

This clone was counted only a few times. The CDR3: CASSHPSGESTDTQYF. DNA for the CDR3: TGTGCCAGCAGTCACCCATCAGGGGAAAGTACAGATACGCAGTATTTT. The chain joins TRBV9 to TRBJ2-3; possibly TRBD1 for D (6 bases). CDR1 SGDLS and CDR2 YYNGEE come from the germline V gene. CDR3 length: 16 amino acids. The germline V and J ends were trimmed by 5 bases and 3 bases, with 19 bases remaining between them. The entire variable domain, with the rest obtained from reference TRBV9 and TRBJ2-3, is as follows: DSGVTQTPKHLITATGQRVTLRCSPRSGDLSVYWYQQSLDQGLQFLIQYYNGEERAKGNILERFSAQQFPDLHSELNLSSLELGDSALYFCASSHPSGESTDTQYFGPGTRLTVL.

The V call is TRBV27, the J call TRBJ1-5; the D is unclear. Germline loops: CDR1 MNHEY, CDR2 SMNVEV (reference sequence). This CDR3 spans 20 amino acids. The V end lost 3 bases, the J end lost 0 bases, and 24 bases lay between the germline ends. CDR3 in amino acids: CASSFRSPRLAGYSNQPQHF. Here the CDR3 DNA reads TGTGCCAGCAGTTTCCGGTCACCCAGGCTTGCGGGATATAGCAATCAGCCCCAGCATTTT.

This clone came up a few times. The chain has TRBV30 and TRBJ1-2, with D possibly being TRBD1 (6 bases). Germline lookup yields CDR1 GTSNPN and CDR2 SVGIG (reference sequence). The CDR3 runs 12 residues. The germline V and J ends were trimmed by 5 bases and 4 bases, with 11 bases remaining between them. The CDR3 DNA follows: TGTGCCTGGTCGGGAGGGGGCTATGGCTACACCTTC. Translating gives CAWSGGGYGYTF. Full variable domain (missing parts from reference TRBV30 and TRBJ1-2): SQTIHQWPATLVQPVGSPLSLECTVEGTSNPNLYWYRQAAGRGLQLLFYSVGIGQISSEVPQNLSASRPQDRQFILSSKKLLLSDSGFYLCAWSGGGYGYTFGSGTRLTVV.

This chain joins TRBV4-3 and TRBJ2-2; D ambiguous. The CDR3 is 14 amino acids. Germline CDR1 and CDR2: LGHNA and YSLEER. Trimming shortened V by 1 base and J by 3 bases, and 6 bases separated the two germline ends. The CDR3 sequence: CASSQGEYTGELFF. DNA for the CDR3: TGCGCCAGCAGCCAAGGAGAATACACCGGGGAGCTGTTTTTT.

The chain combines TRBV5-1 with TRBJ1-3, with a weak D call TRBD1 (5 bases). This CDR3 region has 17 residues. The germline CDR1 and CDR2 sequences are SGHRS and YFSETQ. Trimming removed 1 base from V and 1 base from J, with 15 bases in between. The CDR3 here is CASSLLRDGGSGNTIYF. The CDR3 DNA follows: TGCGCCAGCAGCTTGTTAAGGGACGGGGGTTCTGGAAACACCATATATTTT.

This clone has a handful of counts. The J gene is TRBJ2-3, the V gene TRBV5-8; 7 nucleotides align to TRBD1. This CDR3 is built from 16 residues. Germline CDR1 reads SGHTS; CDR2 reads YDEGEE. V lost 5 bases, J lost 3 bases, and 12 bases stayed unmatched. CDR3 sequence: CASSPGQEWTTDTQYF. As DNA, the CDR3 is TGTGCCAGCAGTCCAGGACAGGAGTGGACAACAGATACGCAGTATTTT.

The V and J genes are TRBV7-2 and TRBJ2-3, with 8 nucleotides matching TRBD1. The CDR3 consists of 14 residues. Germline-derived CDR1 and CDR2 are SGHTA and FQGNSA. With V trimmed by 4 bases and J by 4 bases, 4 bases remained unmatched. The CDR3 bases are TGTGCCAGCAGCTCGGACAGGGTTGCAGATACGCAGTATTTT. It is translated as CASSSDRVADTQYF.

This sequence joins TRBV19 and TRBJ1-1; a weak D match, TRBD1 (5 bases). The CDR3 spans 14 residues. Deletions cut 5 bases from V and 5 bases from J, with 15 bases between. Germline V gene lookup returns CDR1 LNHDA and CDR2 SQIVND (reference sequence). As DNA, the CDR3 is TGTGCCAGTAGTGGCCGGGGGGTACGGACTGAAGCTTTCTTT. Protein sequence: CASSGRGVRTEAFF.

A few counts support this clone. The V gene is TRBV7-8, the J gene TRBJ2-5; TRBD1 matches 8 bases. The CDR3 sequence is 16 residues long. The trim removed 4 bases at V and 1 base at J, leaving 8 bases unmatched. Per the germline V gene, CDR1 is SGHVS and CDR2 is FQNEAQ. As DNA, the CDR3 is TGTGCCAGCAGCTCATCGGGACAGGCCCTCCAAGAGACCCAGTACTTC. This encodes CASSSSGQALQETQYF.

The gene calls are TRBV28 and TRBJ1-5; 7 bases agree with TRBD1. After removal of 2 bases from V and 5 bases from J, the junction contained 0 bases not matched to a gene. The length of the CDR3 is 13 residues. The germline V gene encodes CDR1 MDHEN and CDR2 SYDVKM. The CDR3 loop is CASSLTGDQPQHF. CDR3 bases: TGTGCCAGCAGTTTAACAGGGGATCAGCCCCAGCATTTT.

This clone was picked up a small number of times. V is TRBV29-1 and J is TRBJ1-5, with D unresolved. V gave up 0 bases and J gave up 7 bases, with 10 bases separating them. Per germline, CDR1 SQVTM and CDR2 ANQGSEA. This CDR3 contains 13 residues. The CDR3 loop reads CSVEEGLGQPQHF. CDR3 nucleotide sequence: TGCAGCGTTGAAGAAGGACTCGGGCAGCCCCAGCATTTT.

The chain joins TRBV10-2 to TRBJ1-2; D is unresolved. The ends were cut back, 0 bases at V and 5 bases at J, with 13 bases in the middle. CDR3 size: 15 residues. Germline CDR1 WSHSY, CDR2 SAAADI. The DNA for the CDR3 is TGCGCCAGCAGTGAGTCGATGTCCCTATCATATGGCTACACCTTC. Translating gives CASSESMSLSYGYTF.